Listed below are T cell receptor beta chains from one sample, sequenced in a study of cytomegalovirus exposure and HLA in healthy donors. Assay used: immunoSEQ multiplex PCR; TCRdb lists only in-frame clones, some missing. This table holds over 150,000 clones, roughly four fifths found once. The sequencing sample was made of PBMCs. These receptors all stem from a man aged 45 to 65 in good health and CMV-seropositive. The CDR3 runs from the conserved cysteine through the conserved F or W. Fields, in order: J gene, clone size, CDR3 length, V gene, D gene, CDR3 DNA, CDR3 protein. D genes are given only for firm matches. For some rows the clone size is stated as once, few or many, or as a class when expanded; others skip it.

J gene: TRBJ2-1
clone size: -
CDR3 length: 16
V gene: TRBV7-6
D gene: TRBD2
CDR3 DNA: TGTGCCAGCAGCTTAGCACTAGCGCGCTCCTACAATGAGCAGTTCTTC
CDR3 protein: CASSLALARSYNEQFF

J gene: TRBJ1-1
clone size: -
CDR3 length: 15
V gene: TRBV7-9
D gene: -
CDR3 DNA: TGTGCCAGCAGCTCCCCGGGGGGAATCAACACTGAAGCTTTCTTT
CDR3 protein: CASSSPGGINTEAFF

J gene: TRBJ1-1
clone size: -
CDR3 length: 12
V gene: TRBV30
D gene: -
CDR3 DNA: TGTGCCTGGAGATACGGGGTCACTGAAGCTTTCTTT
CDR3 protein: CAWRYGVTEAFF

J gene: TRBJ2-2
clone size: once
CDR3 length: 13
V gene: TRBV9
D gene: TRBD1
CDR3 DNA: TGTGCCAGCGGACAGGGGGGCACCGGGGAGCTGTTTTTT
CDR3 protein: CASGQGGTGELFF

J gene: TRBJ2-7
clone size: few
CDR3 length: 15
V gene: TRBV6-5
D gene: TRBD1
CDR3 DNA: TGTGCCAGCAGTCGAGGGACAGGGTATTATTGGGAGCAGTACTTC
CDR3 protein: CASSRGTGYYWEQYF

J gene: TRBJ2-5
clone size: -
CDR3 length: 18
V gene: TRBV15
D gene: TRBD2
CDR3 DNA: TGTGCCACCAGCAGAGATTATAATATGGCGGGAGGCGGGGAGACCCAGTACTTC
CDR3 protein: CATSRDYNMAGGGETQYF

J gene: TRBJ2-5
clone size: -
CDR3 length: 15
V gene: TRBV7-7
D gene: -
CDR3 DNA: TGTGCTAGCAGCCAAGGGCCCCTGAGGGAAGAGACCCAGTACTTC
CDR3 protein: CASSQGPLREETQYF

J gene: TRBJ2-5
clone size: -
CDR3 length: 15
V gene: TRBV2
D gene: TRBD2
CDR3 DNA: TGTGCCAGCAGTTTAGCGGGGGGGCCCCAAGAGACCCAGTACTTC
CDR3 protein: CASSLAGGPQETQYF

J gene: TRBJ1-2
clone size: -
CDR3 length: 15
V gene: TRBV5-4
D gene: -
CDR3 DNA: TGTGCCAGCAGCTTGGGCCCAGGGGACGAGAATGGCTACACCTTC
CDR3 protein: CASSLGPGDENGYTF

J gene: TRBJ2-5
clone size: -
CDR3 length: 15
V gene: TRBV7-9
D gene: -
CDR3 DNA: TGTGCCAGCAACACAAACGATGGGGCGAAAGAGACCCAGTACTTC
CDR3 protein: CASNTNDGAKETQYF

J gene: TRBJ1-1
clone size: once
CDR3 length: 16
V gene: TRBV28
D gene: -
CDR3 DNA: TGTGCCAGCAGCCCTAATTCTCGCAGCGGCCCCTCTGAAGCTTTCTTT
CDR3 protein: CASSPNSRSGPSEAFF

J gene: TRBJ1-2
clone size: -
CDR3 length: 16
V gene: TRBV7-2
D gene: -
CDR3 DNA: TGTGCCAGCAGCTCAGACCGTAAGACAGGTGGGATTGGCTACACCTTC
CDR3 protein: CASSSDRKTGGIGYTF

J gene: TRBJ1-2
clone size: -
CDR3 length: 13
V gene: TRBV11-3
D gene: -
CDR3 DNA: TGTGCCAGCAGCTTAATGGCCCCCTATGGCTACACCTTC
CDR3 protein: CASSLMAPYGYTF

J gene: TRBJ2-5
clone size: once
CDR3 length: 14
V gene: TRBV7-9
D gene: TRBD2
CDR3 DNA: TGTGCCAGCAGCTTACGCGGGGGGGCAGAGACCCAGTACTTC
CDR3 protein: CASSLRGGAETQYF

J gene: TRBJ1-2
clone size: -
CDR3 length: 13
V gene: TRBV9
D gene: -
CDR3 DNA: TGTGCCAGCAGCGTAAATCAGGGTTATGGCTACACCTTC
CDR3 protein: CASSVNQGYGYTF

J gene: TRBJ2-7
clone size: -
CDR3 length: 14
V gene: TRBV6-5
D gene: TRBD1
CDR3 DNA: TGTGCCAGCAGTTACAATCAGGGGGTTCAAGAGCAGTACTTC
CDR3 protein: CASSYNQGVQEQYF

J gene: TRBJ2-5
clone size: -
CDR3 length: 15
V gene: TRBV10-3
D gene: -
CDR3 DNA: TGTGCCATCAGTGAGTCCTCAGGGAATCTGGAGACCCAGTACTTC
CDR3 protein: CAISESSGNLETQYF

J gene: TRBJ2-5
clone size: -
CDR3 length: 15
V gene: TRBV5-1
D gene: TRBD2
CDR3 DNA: TGCGCCAGCAGCTGGGGGCGACTAGCGGGAGAGACCCAGTACTTC
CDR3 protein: CASSWGRLAGETQYF

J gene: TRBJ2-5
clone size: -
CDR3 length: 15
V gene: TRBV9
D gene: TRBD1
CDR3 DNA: TGTGCCAGCAGCGCAGGACAGGGACTGGCAGAGACCCAGTACTTC
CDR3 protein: CASSAGQGLAETQYF

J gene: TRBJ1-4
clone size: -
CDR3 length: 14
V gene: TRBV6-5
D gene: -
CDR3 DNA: TGTGCCAGCAGTTTTGACAGGCGGCACGAAAAACTGTTTTTT
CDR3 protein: CASSFDRRHEKLFF

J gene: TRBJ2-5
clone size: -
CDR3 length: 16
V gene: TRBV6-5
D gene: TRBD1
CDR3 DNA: TGTGCCAGCAGTTACAGTAGGACAGGGTTTGGAGAGACCCAGTACTTC
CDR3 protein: CASSYSRTGFGETQYF

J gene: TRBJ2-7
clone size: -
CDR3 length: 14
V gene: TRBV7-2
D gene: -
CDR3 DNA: TGTGCCAGCAGCTTAGTCGCAGGGGAGGGCGAGCAGTACTTC
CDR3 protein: CASSLVAGEGEQYF

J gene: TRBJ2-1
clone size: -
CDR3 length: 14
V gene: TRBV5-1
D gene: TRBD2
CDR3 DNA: TGCGCCAGCAGCTTGGGGACTAGAAGGAATGAGCAGTTCTTC
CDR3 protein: CASSLGTRRNEQFF

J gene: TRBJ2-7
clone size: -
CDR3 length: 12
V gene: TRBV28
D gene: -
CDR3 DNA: TGTGCCAGCAGTAATACAGTCTACGAGCAGTACTTC
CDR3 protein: CASSNTVYEQYF

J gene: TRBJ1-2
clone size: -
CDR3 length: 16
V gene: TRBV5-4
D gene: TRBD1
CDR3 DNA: TGCGCCAGCAGGTCATTCGGACAGGGAGCTAACTATGGCTACACCTTC
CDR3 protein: CASRSFGQGANYGYTF

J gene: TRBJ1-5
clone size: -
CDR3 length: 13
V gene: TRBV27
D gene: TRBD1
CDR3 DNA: TGTGCCAGCAGTTACAGGGGTAATCAGCCCCAGCATTTT
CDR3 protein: CASSYRGNQPQHF

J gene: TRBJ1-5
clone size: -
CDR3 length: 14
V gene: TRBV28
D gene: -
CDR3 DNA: TGTGCCAGCAGACCCACAGGGTTGGGACAGCCCCAGCATTTT
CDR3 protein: CASRPTGLGQPQHF

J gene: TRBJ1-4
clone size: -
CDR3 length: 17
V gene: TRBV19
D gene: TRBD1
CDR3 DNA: TGTGCCAGTAGTAAGGGGACAGGGGGAGCAACTAATGAAAAACTGTTTTTT
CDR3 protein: CASSKGTGGATNEKLFF

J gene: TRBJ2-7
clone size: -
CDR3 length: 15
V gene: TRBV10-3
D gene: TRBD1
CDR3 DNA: TGTGCCATCAGTGGCCGGCAGGGGGCGACTCACGAGCAGTACTTC
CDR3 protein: CAISGRQGATHEQYF

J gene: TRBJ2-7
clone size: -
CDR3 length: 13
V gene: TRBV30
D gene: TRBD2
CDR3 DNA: TGTGCCTGGCAGCGGGACTTAGCCTACGAGCAGTACTTC
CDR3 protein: CAWQRDLAYEQYF

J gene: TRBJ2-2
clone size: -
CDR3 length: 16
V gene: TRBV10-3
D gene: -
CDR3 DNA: TGTGCCATCGCCCGGGGGAGTAGACTTGAGACCGGGGAGCTGTTTTTT
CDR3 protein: CAIARGSRLETGELFF

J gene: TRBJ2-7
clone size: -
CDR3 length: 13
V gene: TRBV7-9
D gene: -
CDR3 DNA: TGTGCCAGCAGCTTAGGCCAGATCTACGAGCAGTACTTC
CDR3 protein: CASSLGQIYEQYF

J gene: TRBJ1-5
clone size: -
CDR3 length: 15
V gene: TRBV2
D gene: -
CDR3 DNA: TGTGCCAGCAGTGAAACAGGGATTAGCAATCAGCCCCAGCATTTT
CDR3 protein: CASSETGISNQPQHF

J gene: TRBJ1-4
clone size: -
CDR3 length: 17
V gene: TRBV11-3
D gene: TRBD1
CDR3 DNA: TGTGCCAGCAGGACCCGGGACAGGGGTACGGTAGAGGAAAAACTGTTTTTT
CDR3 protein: CASRTRDRGTVEEKLFF